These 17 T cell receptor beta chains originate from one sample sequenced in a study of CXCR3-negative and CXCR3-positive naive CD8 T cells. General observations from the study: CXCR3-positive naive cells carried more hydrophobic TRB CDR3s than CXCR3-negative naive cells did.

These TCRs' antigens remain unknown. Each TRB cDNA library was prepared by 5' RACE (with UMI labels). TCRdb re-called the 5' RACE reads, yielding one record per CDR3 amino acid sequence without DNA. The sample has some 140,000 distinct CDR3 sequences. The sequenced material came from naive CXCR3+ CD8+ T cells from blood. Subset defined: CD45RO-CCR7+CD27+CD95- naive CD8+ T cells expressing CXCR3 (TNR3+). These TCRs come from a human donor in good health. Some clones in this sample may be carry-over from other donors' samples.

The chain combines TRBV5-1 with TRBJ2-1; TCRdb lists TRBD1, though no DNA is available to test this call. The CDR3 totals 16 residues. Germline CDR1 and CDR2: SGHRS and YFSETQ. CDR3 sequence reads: CASSTGTRSSYNEQFF. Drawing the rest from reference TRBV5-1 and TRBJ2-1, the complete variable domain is KAGVTQTPRYLIKTRGQQVTLSCSPISGHRSVSWYQQTPGQGLQFLFEYFSETQRNKGNFPGRFSGRQFSNSRSEMNVSTLELGDSALYLCASSTGTRSSYNEQFFGPGTRLTVL.

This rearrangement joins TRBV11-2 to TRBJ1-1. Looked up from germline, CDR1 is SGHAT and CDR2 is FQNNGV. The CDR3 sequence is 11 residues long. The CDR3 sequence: CASSLTAEAFF.

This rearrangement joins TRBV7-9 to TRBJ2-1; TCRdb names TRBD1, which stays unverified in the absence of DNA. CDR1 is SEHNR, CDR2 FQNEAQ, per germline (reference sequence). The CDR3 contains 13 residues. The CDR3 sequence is CASRHLTGWEQFF.

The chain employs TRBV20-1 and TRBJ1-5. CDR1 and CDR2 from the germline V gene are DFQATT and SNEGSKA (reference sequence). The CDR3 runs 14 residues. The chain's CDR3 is CSAKSVADTQPQHF.

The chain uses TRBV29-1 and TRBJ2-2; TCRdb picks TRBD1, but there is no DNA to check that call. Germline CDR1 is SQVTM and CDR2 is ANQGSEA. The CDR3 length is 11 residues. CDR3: CSVQGIGELFF.

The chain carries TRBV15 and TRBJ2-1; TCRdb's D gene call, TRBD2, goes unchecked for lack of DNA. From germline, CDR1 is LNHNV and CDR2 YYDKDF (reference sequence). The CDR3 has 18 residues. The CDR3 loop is CATSRVRLAARDGDEQFF.

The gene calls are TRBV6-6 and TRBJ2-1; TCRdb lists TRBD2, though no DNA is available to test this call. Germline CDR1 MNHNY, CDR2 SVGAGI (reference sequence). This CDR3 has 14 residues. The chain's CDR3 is CATNEALDYNEQFF.

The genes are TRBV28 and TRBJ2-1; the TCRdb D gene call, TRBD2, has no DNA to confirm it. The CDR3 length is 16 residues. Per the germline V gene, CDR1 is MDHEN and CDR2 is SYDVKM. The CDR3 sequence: CASSDPGLAGLHEQFF.

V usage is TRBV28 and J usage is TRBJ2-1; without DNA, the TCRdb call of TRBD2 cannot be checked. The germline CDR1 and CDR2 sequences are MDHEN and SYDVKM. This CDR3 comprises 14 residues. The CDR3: CASSSEGGRGEQFF.

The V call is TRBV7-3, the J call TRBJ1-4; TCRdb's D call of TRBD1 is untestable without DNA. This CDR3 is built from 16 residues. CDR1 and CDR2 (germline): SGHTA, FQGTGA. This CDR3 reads CASTLRTGGEVEKLFF.

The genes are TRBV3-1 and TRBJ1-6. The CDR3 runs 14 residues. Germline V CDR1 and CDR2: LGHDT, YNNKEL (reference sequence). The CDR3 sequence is CASSQAGYNSPLHF. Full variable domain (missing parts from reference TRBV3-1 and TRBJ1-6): DTAVSQTPKYLVTQMGNDKSIKCEQNLGHDTMYWYKQDSKKFLKIMFSYNNKELIINETVPNRFSPKSPDKAHLNLHINSLELGDSAVYFCASSQAGYNSPLHFGNGTRLTVT.

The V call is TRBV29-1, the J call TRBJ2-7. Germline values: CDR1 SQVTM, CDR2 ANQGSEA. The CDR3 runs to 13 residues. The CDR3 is CSVEAGTSYEQYF.

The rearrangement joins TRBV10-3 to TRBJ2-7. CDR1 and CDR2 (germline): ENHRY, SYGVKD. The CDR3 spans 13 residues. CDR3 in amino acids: CAITNDTAYEQYF.

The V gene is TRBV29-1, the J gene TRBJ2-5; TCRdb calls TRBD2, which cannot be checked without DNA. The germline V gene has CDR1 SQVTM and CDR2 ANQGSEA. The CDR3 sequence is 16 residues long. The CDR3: CSVEPRGGGARETQYF.

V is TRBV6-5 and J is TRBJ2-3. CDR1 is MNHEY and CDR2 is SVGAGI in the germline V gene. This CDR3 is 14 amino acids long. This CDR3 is CASSYSSRTDTQYF.

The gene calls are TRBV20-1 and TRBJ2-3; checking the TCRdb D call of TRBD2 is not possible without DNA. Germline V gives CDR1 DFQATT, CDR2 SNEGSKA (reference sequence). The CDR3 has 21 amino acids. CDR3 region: CSARDSFGLAGGRASTDTQYF.

CDR3: CSVVARQDVDTQYF. The chain uses TRBV29-1 and TRBJ2-3. This CDR3 region has 14 residues. Looked up from germline, CDR1 is SQVTM and CDR2 is ANQGSEA.